A single sample is the source of the 2 T cell receptor beta chains below, sequenced in a study of blood T cell repertoires in COVID-19. Method: immunoSEQ multiplex PCR; TCRdb's copy keeps in-frame clones and lacks some. The sample consists of 250,000 to 350,000 clones, about nine tenths of them appearing once. Sequenced: PBMCs or T cells enriched from blood (not recorded which). The receptors shown here come from a woman aged 25 to 45 who had recovered from COVID-19.

The chain links TRBV7-9 to TRBJ1-2, with D possibly being TRBD1 (6 bases). This CDR3 has 13 residues. V lost 6 bases to trimming and J lost 1 base, with 9 bases between them. Germline assignment: CDR1 SEHNR and CDR2 FQNEAQ (reference sequence). This CDR3 is CASRPRGNYGYTF. CDR3 DNA sequence: TGTGCCAGCAGGCCCAGGGGTAACTATGGCTACACCTTC.

This clone was picked up one time. One base away lies a much larger clone, so this may be a sequencing read error. This CDR3 reads CASSERQNTEAFF. The CDR3 bases are TGTGCCAGCAGTGAGAGGCAGAACACTGAAGCTTTCTTT. V is TRBV2 and J is TRBJ1-1; unclear D gene. In germline, CDR1 is SNHLY, CDR2 FYNNEI. The length of the CDR3 is 13 residues. V was clipped by 3 bases and J by 1 base, with 6 bases between them. Full variable domain (remainder filled in from reference TRBV2 and TRBJ1-1): EPEVTQTPSHQVTQMGQEVILRCVPISNHLYFYWYRQILGQKVEFLVSFYNNEISEKSEIFDDQFSVERPDGSNFTLKIRSTKLEDSAMYFCASSERQNTEAFFGQGTRLTVV.